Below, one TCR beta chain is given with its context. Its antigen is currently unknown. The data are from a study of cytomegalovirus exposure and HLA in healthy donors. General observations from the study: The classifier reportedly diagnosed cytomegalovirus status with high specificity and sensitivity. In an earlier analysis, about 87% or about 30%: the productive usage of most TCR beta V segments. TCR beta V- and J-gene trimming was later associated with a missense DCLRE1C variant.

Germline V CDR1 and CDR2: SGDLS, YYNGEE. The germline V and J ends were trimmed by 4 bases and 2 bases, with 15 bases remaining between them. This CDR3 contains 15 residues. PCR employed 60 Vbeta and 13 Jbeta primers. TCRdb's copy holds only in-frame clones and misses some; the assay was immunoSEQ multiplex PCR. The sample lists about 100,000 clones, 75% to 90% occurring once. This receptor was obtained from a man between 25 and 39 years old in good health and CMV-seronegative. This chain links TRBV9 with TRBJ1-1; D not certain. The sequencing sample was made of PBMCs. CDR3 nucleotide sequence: TGTGCCAGCAGCCCCAGTGGAGGACCTAACACTGAAGCTTTCTTT. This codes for CASSPSGGPNTEAFF.